Below, 20 T cell receptor beta chains from the same sample are listed, as sequenced in a study of T cell clusters in autoimmune cytopenias. Approximately 36,000 genome equivalents of blood DNA were amplified for TRB. TRB was amplified by touch-down multiplex PCR, primer pools A and B combined. TCRdb re-called the multiplex PCR reads and shows each CDR3 protein once, DNA omitted. Reported are about 3,900 distinct CDR3 sequences; the ten largest clones contain approximately 15%. Sequenced sample: peripheral blood. These receptors came from a human donor with an autoimmune cytopenia or autoimmune hepatitis (not recorded which).

This clonotype is deemed medium-sized (0.01 to 0.1%) by its frequency. V usage is TRBV19 and J usage is TRBJ2-7; there is no DNA to check the TCRdb D call of TRBD1. The CDR3 spans 14 residues. CDR1 is LNHDA, CDR2 SQIVND, per germline (reference sequence). The CDR3 sequence: CASNSGGSGYEQYF.

This clonotype is identified as medium-sized from frequency. The CDR3 region is CASSHSNTGELFF. The chain combines TRBV6-2 or TRBV6-3 with TRBJ2-2. This CDR3 contains 13 residues. Germline CDR1 MNHEY, CDR2 SVGEGT.

Judged by frequency, this clonotype is medium-sized. The J gene is TRBJ2-3, the V gene TRBV18; with no DNA, the TCRdb D assignment of TRBD2 cannot be verified. The V gene's germline CDR1 is KGHSH and CDR2 LQKENI. The CDR3 runs 15 residues. The CDR3 reads CASSPAGLTTDTQYF. Together with reference TRBV18 and TRBJ2-3, the CDR3 gives the full variable domain: NAGVMQNPRHLVRRRGQEARLRCSPMKGHSHVYWYRQLPEEGLKFMVYLQKENIIDESGMPKERFSAEFPKEGPSILRIQQVVRGDSAAYFCASSPAGLTTDTQYFGPGTRLTVL.

This clonotype is called medium-sized based on its frequency. This chain uses TRBV6-1 with TRBJ2-7; there is no DNA to check the TCRdb D call of TRBD2. Germline lookup yields CDR1 MNHNS and CDR2 SASEGT. The CDR3 runs to 15 residues. The CDR3 loop reads CASSAPTSITSEQYF.

V usage is TRBV6-1 and J usage is TRBJ2-1; with no DNA, the TCRdb D assignment of TRBD1 cannot be verified. The length of the CDR3 is 14 residues. Germline loops: CDR1 MNHNS, CDR2 SASEGT. The CDR3 reads CASWAGSWFGEQFF.

The chain recombines TRBV7-9 with TRBJ2-3; TCRdb proposes TRBD1, but this gene call is untestable without DNA. The germline V gene has CDR1 SEHNR and CDR2 FQNEAQ (reference sequence). The CDR3 has 15 residues. This chain's CDR3 is CASSLGTGHTDTQYF.

Judged by frequency, this clonotype is medium-sized. The chain carries TRBV6-5 and TRBJ1-2; the D gene TCRdb calls, TRBD1, cannot be checked with no DNA. The germline CDR1 and CDR2 sequences are MNHEY and SVGAGI. The CDR3 totals 12 residues. This chain's CDR3 is CASSGQGDGYTF.

The chain links TRBV20-1 to TRBJ2-4; lacking DNA, the TRBD1 call made by TCRdb goes unchecked. This CDR3 is built from 16 residues. Germline V gives CDR1 DFQATT, CDR2 SNEGSKA (reference sequence). The CDR3 loop is CSASRLGGRGKNIQYF.

The rearrangement joins TRBV6-1 to TRBJ2-2; TCRdb names TRBD2, which stays unverified in the absence of DNA. Per germline, CDR1 MNHNS and CDR2 SASEGT. This CDR3 is built from 17 residues. CDR3 protein: CASSEAGASGITGELFF.

This clonotype is medium-sized by frequency. The CDR3: CSFSPTVPTEQYF. V usage is TRBV29-1 and J usage is TRBJ2-7; there is no DNA to check the TCRdb D call of TRBD1. Germline V CDR1 and CDR2: SQVTM, ANQGSEA. This CDR3 has 13 residues.

This chain connects TRBV6-2 or TRBV6-3 to TRBJ2-7. Germline CDR1 reads MNHEY; CDR2 reads SVGEGT. The CDR3 has 14 amino acids. The CDR3 protein is CASSAMAWIWEQYF.

Considering frequency, this clonotype is medium-sized (0.01 to 0.1%). V usage is TRBV6-5 and J usage is TRBJ1-2; absent DNA, TCRdb's TRBD1 call cannot be checked. Germline lookup yields CDR1 MNHEY and CDR2 SVGAGI. The CDR3 is 14 residues long. The CDR3 loop reads CASSVFRQGHGYTF.

Judged by frequency, this clonotype is medium-sized (0.01 to 0.1%). The CDR3 sequence is CASSRGTINEQFF. The chain carries TRBV19 and TRBJ2-1; checking the TCRdb D call of TRBD1 is not possible without DNA. This CDR3 region has 13 residues. Germline V gives CDR1 LNHDA, CDR2 SQIVND (reference sequence).

This clonotype shows up as medium-sized by frequency. The genes are TRBV5-6 and TRBJ2-5. The CDR3 is 14 amino acids. The germline CDR1 and CDR2 sequences are SGHDT and YYEEEE. CDR3 residues: CASSHEGYQETQYF.

Its frequency marks this clonotype as large. The rearrangement uses TRBV29-1 and TRBJ2-2; TCRdb proposes TRBD2, but this gene call is untestable without DNA. Germline V gene data show CDR1 as SQVTM and CDR2 as ANQGSEA. The CDR3 is 15 residues long. CDR3 sequence: CSVDTGLRGTGELFF.

This clonotype registers medium-sized by frequency. The rearrangement uses TRBV19 and TRBJ2-1; the D call of TRBD1 rests on TCRdb alone, since no DNA is present to check it. CDR1 and CDR2 (germline): LNHDA, SQIVND (reference sequence). The CDR3 runs to 14 residues. The CDR3 spells CASSIDSTGNEQFF.

By frequency, this clonotype registers medium-sized. The gene calls are TRBV6-5 and TRBJ2-7; there is no DNA to check the TCRdb D call of TRBD1. The CDR3 totals 13 residues. CDR1 and CDR2 from the germline V gene are MNHEY and SVGAGI. This CDR3 is CASIGREGRNPHF.

Considering frequency, this clonotype is medium-sized. The chain is built from TRBV19 and TRBJ2-1; without DNA, the TCRdb call of TRBD2 cannot be checked. Germline assignment: CDR1 LNHDA and CDR2 SQIVND (reference sequence). The CDR3 runs 15 residues. The CDR3 reads CASSISAGGPNEQFF.

Considering frequency, this clonotype is large. This chain links TRBV29-1 with TRBJ2-5; TCRdb names TRBD1, which stays unverified in the absence of DNA. The CDR3 has 12 amino acids. The germline V gene encodes CDR1 SQVTM and CDR2 ANQGSEA. The CDR3 is CSHGTVQETQYF.

The chain employs TRBV7-9 and TRBJ1-2. Per germline, CDR1 SEHNR and CDR2 FQNEAQ (reference sequence). The CDR3 extends over 13 amino acids. The CDR3 is CASSLAGSYGYTF.